The clone carrying this T cell receptor (beta chain) was counted at least ten times. What it recognizes is unknown. These data originate in a study of T cells in Graves' hyperthyroidism and ophthalmopathy. Study information: The blood sample was taken at first diagnosis, before treatment began. Study conclusions and caveats: Ophthalmopathy was model-predicted a median roughly 6.2 months pre-onset. Researchers report that a 13 V-J model separated ophthalmopathy from stable hyperthyroidism.

What was amplified from RNA transcripts were TCR beta CDR3 regions. The TCR CDR3 first-round RT-PCR relied on the HTBI primer set. TCRdb used MiXCR to reprocess the multiplex PCR reads, holding one entry per CDR3 protein. The data show around 250,000 distinct CDR3 sequences, 16% seen once. The V end was cut by 4 bases, the J end by 2 bases, with 8 bases between. Germline-derived CDR1 and CDR2 are SGDLS and YYNGEE. This CDR3 region has 13 residues. Ophthalmopathy patients had Clinical Activity Score at least 3, NOSPECS grade at least 4, duration under 3 months. The chain combines TRBV9 with TRBJ2-3; D is unresolved. The clonotype comes from a woman aged 18-29 years with Graves' ophthalmopathy. The sample was blood. The CDR3 is CASSPLATDTQYF. In DNA, the CDR3 is TGTGCCAGCAGCCCTTTGGCCACAGATACGCAGTATTTT.